This T cell receptor (beta chain) was observed in a study of blood T cell repertoires in COVID-19. Study-wide background: Researchers got acute and convalescent COVID-19 samples from the United States, Italy and Spain. T cells, B-cell-depleted T cells, or PBMCs provided the cDNA or gDNA that served as material.

Deletions cut 1 base from V and 3 bases from J, with 7 bases between. Germline-derived CDR1 and CDR2 are SGHTA and FQGNSA. This CDR3 contains 15 residues. Authors' analysis steps: Reference gene primer amplification gave nucleated cell count estimates. Only in-frame clones appear in the TCRdb table, and some are missing; sequencing was by immunoSEQ multiplex PCR. That table furnishes V, J and clone size, whereas the DNA furnished D and trimming. The sample lists a few hundred thousand clones; about 90% were seen once. The source material was peripheral blood. The rearrangement joins TRBV7-2 to TRBJ2-6; D not certain. The receptor was isolated from a man aged 80 or over with acute or convalescent COVID-19. The CDR3 region has the DNA TGTGCCAGCAGCTTAGTATCAGGTGGGGCCAACGTCCTGACTTTC. It translates to CASSLVSGGANVLTF.